This T cell receptor (beta chain) is from a study of technical replicates of blood from a handful of donors. The CDR3 loop spans 14 amino acids. Germline loops: CDR1 MNHEY, CDR2 SMNVEV (reference sequence). TCRdb keeps only in-frame clones here, not all; method: immunoSEQ multiplex PCR. Of some 89,000 clones detected, about 95% appear once; the ten largest clones hold about 0.35%. Material for sequencing was T cells isolated from PBMCs. V usage is TRBV27 and J usage is TRBJ2-5, with D maybe TRBD2 (6 bases). The J call may not be correct, given that the DNA end is closer to TRBJ2-7. The source of this sequence is a human donor in good health. CDR3 region: CASSYGGLRYEQYF. Written as DNA, the CDR3 is TGTGCCAGCAGTTACGGGGGTTTACGGTACGAGCAGTACTTC.